This paragraph covers one TCR beta chain sequence. TCRdb's copy holds only in-frame clones and misses some; the assay was immunoSEQ multiplex PCR. The data show about 150,000 clones, around 89% seen once. In germline, CDR1 is MNHEY, CDR2 SVGAGI. V lost 4 bases and J lost 7, with 13 bases in between. The CDR3 covers 14 residues. This entry comes from a study of blood T cell repertoires in COVID-19. This sequence was found in a woman in her forties with acute or convalescent COVID-19. This chain joins TRBV6-5 and TRBJ1-4; TRBD1 is a possible D gene (6 bases). Specimen: peripheral blood. The CDR3 region has the DNA TGTGCCAGCAGTTCCACAGGGAGGGGTGAAAAACTGTTTTTT. It specifies CASSSTGRGEKLFF.